The TCR beta chain described here comes from a study of T cell responses to AZD1222 COVID-19 vaccine. This CDR3 has 16 amino acids. V dropped 1 base and J dropped 0 bases, with 10 bases sitting between them. Germline loops: CDR1 GTSNPN, CDR2 SVGIG (reference sequence). Profiled with immunoSEQ multiplex PCR; TCRdb holds only in-frame clones, not every one. The repertoire holds 90,000 to 130,000 clones, 85% to 90% seen once, with about 16% in the top ten. The sequencing here drew on peripheral blood, taken 28 days after the second AZD1222 dose. This chain links TRBV30 with TRBJ2-6; D might be TRBD2 (5 bases). This clonotype originated in an adult who received the AZD1222 COVID-19 vaccine. This CDR3 reads CAWSGNRGSGANVLTF. CDR3 nucleotide sequence: TGTGCCTGGAGTGGGAACCGGGGCTCTGGGGCCAACGTCCTGACTTTC. Complete variable domain (other parts from reference TRBV30 and TRBJ2-6): SQTIHQWPATLVQPVGSPLSLECTVEGTSNPNLYWYRQAAGRGLQLLFYSVGIGQISSEVPQNLSASRPQDRQFILSSKKLLLSDSGFYLCAWSGNRGSGANVLTFGAGSRLTVL.